This T cell receptor (beta chain) was recorded in a study of CD8 T cells in ankylosing spondylitis. From germline, CDR1 is MNHNS and CDR2 SASEGT. Losses at the gene ends were 6 bases for V and 10 bases for J; bases not matched to a gene: 5. The CDR3 has 13 amino acids. Construction of TCR beta libraries was performed using quantitative 5'-RACE with molecular barcodes. Each CDR3 protein is one row after TCRdb ran MiXCR on the 5' RACE reads. The sample holds about 300,000 distinct CDR3 sequences, under 25% seen once. This clonotype was sampled from a female donor with ankylosing spondylitis or in good health (not recorded which). V gene TRBV6-1 combines with J gene TRBJ2-1, with 11 positions matching TRBD2. The specimen was blood, either unsorted or a sorted T cell fraction (not recorded which). CDR3 residues: CASRGLAVREQFF. In nucleotides, the CDR3 is TGTGCCAGCAGGGGACTAGCGGTTCGGGAGCAGTTCTTC.